This T cell receptor (beta chain) came from a study of shared clonotypes between healthy human individuals. After removal of 5 bases from V and 6 bases from J, the junction contained 11 bases not matched to a gene. The CDR3 is 14 residues long. Germline V gene data show CDR1 as SGHNT and CDR2 as YYREEE (reference sequence). Generated by immunoSEQ multiplex PCR, the TCRdb table keeps only in-frame clones and is missing some. The sample includes about 2.1 million clones, about 92% seen only once; the top ten take roughly 1.7%. Whole-study results and caveats: Rarefaction showed sorted-subset sequencing was incomplete despite large depth. An effect of sequencing depth on clonotype sharing among donors was expected. Naive subsets generally exceeded memory subsets in estimated richness.

Concerning this clone: Its antigen is as yet unknown.

The naive CD8 subset, CD45RO-negative cells positively selected for CCR7, excluded terminally differentiated effector memory CD45RA+ cells. The rearrangement uses TRBV5-4 and TRBJ2-7, with TRBD2 matching over 7 bases. This sequence was found in a man younger than 30 in good health. Some clones in this sample may be carry-over from other donors' samples. Sequencing input: naive CD8+ T cells from PBMCs. DNA of the CDR3: TGTGCCAGCAGTGGGGAGGGGCGGTACCGCGAGCAGTACTTC. Amino acids: CASSGEGRYREQYF.